The 10 T cell receptor beta chains presented below share a single source sample, sequenced in a study of blood T cell repertoires in COVID-19 (dated by TCRdb to 2018 to 2021). Library preparation used the immunoSEQ multiplex PCR assay. Drawn from immuneACCESS, this table holds only the in-frame rearrangements with V and J called that TCRdb kept. Clones are partly lost; checked studies trace under half to an unresolved V gene and leave the rest unexplained. For this sample the table gives 250,000 or so clones, of which about 89% were detected only once. Approximately 9% of the sample lies in the top ten. The sequenced sample consisted of peripheral blood. These receptors were collected from a man between 40 and 49 years old with active or convalescent COVID-19.

This chain uses TRBV3-1 (or the pseudogene TRBV3-2) with TRBJ2-5; TRBD1 might be the D (6 bases). Trimming shortened V by 1 base and J by 5 bases, and 11 bases separated the two germline ends. There are 14 residues in the CDR3. Germline CDR1 reads LGHDT; CDR2 reads YNNKEL (reference sequence). The CDR3 loop is CASSQGTVAETQYF. CDR3 bases: TGTGCCAGCAGCCAAGGGACAGTAGCGGAGACCCAGTACTTC.

This clone was recorded only once. The chain combines TRBV11-3 with TRBJ2-1; D gene unclear. CDR3 length equals 15 residues. Deletions cut 1 base from V and 7 bases from J, with 14 bases between. Germline lookup yields CDR1 SGHNT and CDR2 YENEEA. The CDR3 spells CASSLGRSNGNEQFF. In DNA form, the CDR3 reads TGTGCCAGCAGCTTAGGGCGGAGCAACGGGAATGAGCAGTTCTTC. Variable domain in full (rest from reference TRBV11-3 and TRBJ2-1): EAGVVQSPRYKIIEKKQPVAFWCNPISGHNTLYWYLQNLGQGPELLIRYENEEAVDDSQLPKDRFSAERLKGVDSTLKIQPAELGDSAVYLCASSLGRSNGNEQFFGPGTRLTVL.

The rearrangement uses TRBV24-1 and TRBJ2-2; 10 bases match TRBD2. Germline-derived CDR1 and CDR2 are KGHDR and SFDVKD. The V segment lost 9 bases and the J segment 0 bases; nucleotides outside the gene matches: 6. This CDR3 contains 16 residues. This chain's CDR3 is CATGFSGGSNTGELFF. CDR3 nucleotides: TGTGCCACCGGCTTTAGCGGGGGGTCGAACACCGGGGAGCTGTTTTTT.

This clone was observed a single time. J is TRBJ2-3 and V is TRBV6-5, with 7 bases aligning to TRBD1. J lost 5 bases, V lost 1 base, and 6 bases had no gene match. The CDR3 loop spans 15 amino acids. CDR1 MNHEY and CDR2 SVGAGI come from the germline V gene. The CDR3 loop reads CASSYLPTGQDTQYF. The CDR3 bases are TGTGCCAGCAGTTACTTGCCGACAGGGCAAGATACGCAGTATTTT.

The genes are TRBV24-1 and TRBJ1-6, with 8 bases that match TRBD1. V lost 9 bases, J lost 6 bases, and 9 bases stayed unmatched. CDR3 size: 15 residues. Germline V gene lookup returns CDR1 KGHDR and CDR2 SFDVKD. The CDR3 DNA reads TGTGCCACCTCCCCCGGGACAGGACCTAATTCACCCCTCCACTTT. It specifies CATSPGTGPNSPLHF.

J is TRBJ1-5 and V is TRBV5-4; D may be TRBD1 (5 bases). CDR1 SGHNT and CDR2 YYREEE come from the germline V gene (reference sequence). Trimming took 4 bases from V and 10 from J, leaving 15 bases between them. The CDR3 is made up of 13 amino acids. CDR3 loop: CASSSPGGGPQHF. CDR3 sequence (DNA): TGTGCCAGCAGCAGTCCGGGCGGGGGACCCCAGCATTTT.

This sequence joins TRBV28 and TRBJ2-1; a possible D gene is TRBD2 (6 bases). Trimming removed 8 bases at V and 3 bases at J, with 20 bases between. Germline lookup yields CDR1 MDHEN and CDR2 SYDVKM. The length of the CDR3 is 16 residues. In DNA, the CDR3 is TGTGCCAGCCTTAAAACAGGTCCGCGGGGCTACAATGAGCAGTTCTTC. It translates to CASLKTGPRGYNEQFF.

V and J are TRBV2 and TRBJ1-6, with D tentatively TRBD1 (6 bases). Germline V lookup: CDR1 SNHLY, CDR2 FYNNEI. The CDR3 covers 17 residues. V was clipped by 6 bases and J by 2 bases, with 17 bases between them. The CDR3 region has the DNA TGTGCCAGCAGGGGAACAAGAGGGGGTCCCTATAATTCACCCCTCCACTTT. Translating gives CASRGTRGGPYNSPLHF.

This sequence joins TRBV4-2 and TRBJ1-2, with a possible D match to TRBD1 (6 bases). Looked up from germline, CDR1 is LGHNA and CDR2 is YNFKEQ. The CDR3 has 14 amino acids. Trimming took off 9 bases at V and 0 bases at J, with 14 bases between the two ends. The CDR3 DNA sequence: TGTGCCAGTGCATCGGACAGAGCTAACTATGGCTACACCTTC. It yields the protein CASASDRANYGYTF.

The chain joins TRBV13 to TRBJ2-5; 9 nucleotides line up with TRBD2. With 5 bases clipped from V and 0 bases from J, the junction kept 7 bases outside the gene matches. The germline V gene encodes CDR1 PRHDT and CDR2 FYEKMQ (reference sequence). The CDR3 runs to 16 residues. CDR3 DNA sequence: TGTGCCAGCAGCCAGGGGCGGGGGGGCAACCAAGAGACCCAGTACTTC. Protein: CASSQGRGGNQETQYF.